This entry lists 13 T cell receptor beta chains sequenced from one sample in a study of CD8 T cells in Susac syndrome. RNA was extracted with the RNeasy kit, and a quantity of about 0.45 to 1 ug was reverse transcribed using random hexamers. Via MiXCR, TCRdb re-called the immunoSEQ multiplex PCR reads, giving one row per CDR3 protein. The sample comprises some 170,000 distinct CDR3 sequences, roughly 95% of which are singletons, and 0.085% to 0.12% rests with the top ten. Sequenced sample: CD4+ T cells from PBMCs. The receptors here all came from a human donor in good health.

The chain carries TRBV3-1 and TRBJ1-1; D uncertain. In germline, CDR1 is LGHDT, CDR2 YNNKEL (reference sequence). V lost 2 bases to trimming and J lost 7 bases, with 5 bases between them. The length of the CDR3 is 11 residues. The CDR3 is CASSQMSEAFF. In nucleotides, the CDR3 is TGTGCCAGCAGCCAAATGAGTGAAGCTTTCTTT. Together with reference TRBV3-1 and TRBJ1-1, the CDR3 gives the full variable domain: DTAVSQTPKYLVTQMGNDKSIKCEQNLGHDTMYWYKQDSKKFLKIMFSYNNKELIINETVPNRFSPKSPDKAHLNLHINSLELGDSAVYFCASSQMSEAFFGQGTRLTVV.

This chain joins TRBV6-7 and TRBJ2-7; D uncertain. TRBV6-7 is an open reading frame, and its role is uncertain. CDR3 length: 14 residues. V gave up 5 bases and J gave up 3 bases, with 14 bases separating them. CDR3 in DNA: TGTGCCAGCAGTCCCCGGACCCGGAGCTACGAGCAGTACTTC. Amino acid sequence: CASSPRTRSYEQYF.

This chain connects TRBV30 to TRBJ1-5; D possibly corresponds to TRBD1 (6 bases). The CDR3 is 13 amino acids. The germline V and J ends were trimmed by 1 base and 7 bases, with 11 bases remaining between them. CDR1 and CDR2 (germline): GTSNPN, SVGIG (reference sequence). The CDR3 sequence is CAWSEGGPQPQHF. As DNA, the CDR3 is TGTGCCTGGAGTGAGGGGGGTCCCCAGCCCCAGCATTTT.

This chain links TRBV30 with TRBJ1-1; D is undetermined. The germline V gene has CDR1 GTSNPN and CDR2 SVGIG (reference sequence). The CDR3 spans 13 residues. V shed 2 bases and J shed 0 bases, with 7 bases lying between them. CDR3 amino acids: CAWSSQVNTEAFF. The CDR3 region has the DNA TGTGCCTGGAGTTCCCAGGTGAACACTGAAGCTTTCTTT. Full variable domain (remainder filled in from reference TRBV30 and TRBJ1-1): SQTIHQWPATLVQPVGSPLSLECTVEGTSNPNLYWYRQAAGRGLQLLFYSVGIGQISSEVPQNLSASRPQDRQFILSSKKLLLSDSGFYLCAWSSQVNTEAFFGQGTRLTVV.

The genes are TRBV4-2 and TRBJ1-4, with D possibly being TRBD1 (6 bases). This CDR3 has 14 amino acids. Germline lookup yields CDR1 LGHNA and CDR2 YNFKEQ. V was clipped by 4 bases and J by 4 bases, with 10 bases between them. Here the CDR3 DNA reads TGTGCCAGCAGCCTTAGACAGGATAATGAAAAACTGTTTTTT. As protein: CASSLRQDNEKLFF.

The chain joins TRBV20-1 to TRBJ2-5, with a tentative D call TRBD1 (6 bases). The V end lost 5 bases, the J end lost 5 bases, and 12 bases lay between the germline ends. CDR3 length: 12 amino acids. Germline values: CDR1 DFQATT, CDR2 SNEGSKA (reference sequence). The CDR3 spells CSAWTDRETQYF. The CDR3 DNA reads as TGCAGTGCTTGGACCGACAGGGAGACCCAGTACTTC.

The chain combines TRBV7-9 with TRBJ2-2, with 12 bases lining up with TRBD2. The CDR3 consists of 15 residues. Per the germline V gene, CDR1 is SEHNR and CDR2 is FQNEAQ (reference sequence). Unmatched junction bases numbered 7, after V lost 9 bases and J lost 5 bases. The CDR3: CASSSLAGGTGELFF. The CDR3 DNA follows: TGTGCCAGTTCCTCACTAGCGGGAGGAACCGGGGAGCTGTTTTTT.

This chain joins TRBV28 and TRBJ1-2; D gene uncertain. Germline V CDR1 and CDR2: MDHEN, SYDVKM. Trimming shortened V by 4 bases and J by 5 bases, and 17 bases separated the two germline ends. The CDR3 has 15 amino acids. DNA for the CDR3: TGTGCCAGCAGTTCGGGCCAGCCAGTGGGTTATGGCTACACCTTC. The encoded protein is CASSSGQPVGYGYTF.

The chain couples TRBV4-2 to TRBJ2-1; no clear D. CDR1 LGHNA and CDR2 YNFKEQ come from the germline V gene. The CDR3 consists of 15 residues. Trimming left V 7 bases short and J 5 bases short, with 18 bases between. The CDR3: CASTNQYRVHNEQFF. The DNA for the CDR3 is TGTGCCAGCACCAACCAGTATCGGGTCCACAATGAGCAGTTCTTC.

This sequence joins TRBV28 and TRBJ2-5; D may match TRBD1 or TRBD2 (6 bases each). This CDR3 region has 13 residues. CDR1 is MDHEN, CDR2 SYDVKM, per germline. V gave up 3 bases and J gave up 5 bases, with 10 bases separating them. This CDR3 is CASSLGGIETQYF. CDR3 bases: TGTGCCAGCAGTTTGGGGGGCATCGAGACCCAGTACTTC. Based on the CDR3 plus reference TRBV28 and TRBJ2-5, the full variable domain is DVKVTQSSRYLVKRTGEKVFLECVQDMDHENMFWYRQDPGLGLRLIYFSYDVKMKEKGDIPEGYSVSREKKERFSLILESASTNQTSMYLCASSLGGIETQYFGPGTRLLVL.

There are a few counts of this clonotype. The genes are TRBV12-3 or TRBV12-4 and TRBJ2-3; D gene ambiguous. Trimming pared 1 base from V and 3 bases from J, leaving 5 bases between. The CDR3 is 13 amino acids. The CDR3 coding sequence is TGTGCCAGCAGTTTAGTCGTTACAGATACGCAGTATTTT. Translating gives CASSLVVTDTQYF.

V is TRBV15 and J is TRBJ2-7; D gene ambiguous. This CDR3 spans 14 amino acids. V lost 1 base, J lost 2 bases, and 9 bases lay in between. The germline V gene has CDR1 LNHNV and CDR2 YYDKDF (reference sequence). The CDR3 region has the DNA TGTGCCACCAGCAGAGGCGCCTGGCCCTACGAGCAGTACTTC. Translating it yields CATSRGAWPYEQYF.

The CDR3 nucleotides are TGTGCCAGCAGTTTTCTGAGCGGGAGAACCTACAATGAGCAGTTCTTC. Its translation is CASSFLSGRTYNEQFF. This chain joins TRBV28 and TRBJ2-1; 8 bases line up with TRBD2. The CDR3 contains 16 residues. The junction had 6 bases not matched to a gene; V was cut back by 3 bases and J by 2 bases. The germline gives CDR1 MDHEN, CDR2 SYDVKM.